Following are 8 T cell receptor beta chains from one sample sequenced in a study of shared clonotypes between healthy human individuals. The data were produced by immunoSEQ multiplex PCR, yet TCRdb's version contains in-frame clones alone and is incomplete. The sample includes a few million clones, over 85% of them seen just once. The sample taken for sequencing was naive CD4+ T cells sorted from blood. Subset given: CD45RA+ positively selected. Receptor source: a man between 18 and 35 years old in good health.

V usage is TRBV18 and J usage is TRBJ1-2; unclear D gene. The CDR3 extends over 15 amino acids. CDR1 KGHSH and CDR2 LQKENI come from the germline V gene. V was trimmed by 3 bases and J by 0 bases, leaving 11 bases between them. The CDR3 DNA reads TGTGCCAGCTCACCTCAGTCCGGGGCTAACTATGGCTACACCTTC. Protein: CASSPQSGANYGYTF.

This clone was counted once. This chain connects TRBV2 to TRBJ2-1; TRBD2 matches 10 bases. The length of the CDR3 is 16 residues. The V gene's germline CDR1 is SNHLY and CDR2 FYNNEI. V shed 6 bases and J 2 bases; nucleotides not matched to a gene: 7. The CDR3 reads CASRKGAGGPYNEQFF. The CDR3 region has the DNA TGTGCCAGCAGGAAGGGAGCGGGAGGGCCCTACAATGAGCAGTTCTTC.

The V gene is TRBV6-6, the J gene TRBJ2-3; tentatively, D is TRBD1 or TRBD2 (5 bases each). The CDR3 consists of 14 residues. Germline V gives CDR1 MNHNY, CDR2 SVGAGI (reference sequence). Trimming pared 2 bases from V and 5 bases from J, leaving 11 bases between. In DNA form, the CDR3 reads TGTGCCAGCAGTTACCCCAGCGGACAAGATACGCAGTATTTT. It encodes CASSYPSGQDTQYF.

The chain is built from TRBV7-3 and TRBJ2-2; possible D gene TRBD2, 6 bases. This CDR3 comprises 14 residues. Germline V gene lookup returns CDR1 SGHTA and CDR2 FQGTGA. V shed 3 bases and J shed 4 bases, with 9 bases lying between them. CDR3 residues: CASSLGLLTGELFF. The CDR3 DNA sequence: TGTGCCAGCAGCTTGGGACTGCTCACCGGGGAGCTGTTTTTT. Full variable domain (rest looked up from reference TRBV7-3 and TRBJ2-2): GAGVSQTPSNKVTEKGKYVELRCDPISGHTALYWYRQSLGQGPEFLIYFQGTGAADDSGLPNDRFFAVRPEGSVSTLKIQRTERGDSAVYLCASSLGLLTGELFFGEGSRLTVL.

V usage is TRBV5-1 and J usage is TRBJ1-1, with 7 bases aligning to TRBD1. After removal of 3 bases from V and 2 bases from J, the junction contained 7 bases not matched to a gene. The CDR3 covers 15 residues. Germline CDR1 SGHRS, CDR2 YFSETQ. The CDR3 sequence: CASSSGQSYNTEAFF. In DNA, the CDR3 is TGCGCCAGCAGCTCGGGACAGTCTTATAACACTGAAGCTTTCTTT.

Of note for this clone: This same CDR3 is encoded by further DNA sequences in the sample. The J gene is TRBJ1-6, the V gene TRBV6-1; D is unclear. This CDR3 has 11 amino acids. V was shortened by 4 bases and J by 6 bases, with 1 base between the two germline ends. Looked up from germline, CDR1 is MNHNS and CDR2 is SASEGT. CDR3 DNA: TGTGCCAGCAGTGTTAATTCACCCCTCCACTTT. It is translated as CASSVNSPLHF.

This chain links TRBV21-1 with TRBJ2-3; the table gives TRBD2 as D, unverified against the DNA. TRBV21-1 corresponds to a pseudogene. CDR3 length: 14 amino acids. This chain's CDR3 is CASSKGWRADTQYF. The DNA of the CDR3 is TGTGCCAGCAGCAAAGGGTGGAGGGCGGATACGCAGTATTTT.

The rearrangement joins TRBV5-1 to TRBJ2-7, with D tentatively TRBD1 (5 bases). Looked up from germline, CDR1 is SGHRS and CDR2 is YFSETQ. V dropped 0 bases and J dropped 3 bases, with 19 bases sitting between them. There are 17 residues in the CDR3. The CDR3 protein is CASSLGPFKGSNYEQYF. In nucleotides, the CDR3 is TGCGCCAGCAGCTTGGGGCCCTTCAAGGGGTCCAACTACGAGCAGTACTTC.